These 10 T cell receptor beta chains were all obtained from the same sample, sequenced in a study of OX40 agonist ivuxolimab in advanced cancers. Libraries came from the immunoSEQ multiplex PCR assay. Imported from immuneACCESS, the table was reduced by TCRdb to in-frame sequences with V and J called. These copies leave out some clones; in studies compared against another copy, an unresolved V gene accounts for under half, and the cause of the remainder is not known. Counted in this sample were some 60,000 clones; 75% to 90% of them appeared once. 4% of the sample belongs to the ten largest clones. The source material was CD4+ or CD8+ T cells sorted from blood, sampled in a trial of the OX40 agonist ivuxolimab. The receptor source for this set is an adult with an advanced solid tumor such as melanoma, head and neck, liver or kidney cancer.

The V gene is TRBV19, the J gene TRBJ1-1; 8 nucleotides match TRBD1. This CDR3 comprises 15 residues. The junction had 7 bases not matched to a gene; V was cut back by 1 base and J by 6 bases. Germline loops: CDR1 LNHDA, CDR2 SQIVND (reference sequence). CDR3 in amino acids: CASSIARTGTSEAFF. The CDR3 DNA reads as TGTGCCAGTAGTATAGCTCGGACAGGGACATCTGAAGCTTTCTTT.

The chain joins TRBV19 to TRBJ1-1; D not certain. Germline CDR1 is LNHDA and CDR2 is SQIVND (reference sequence). This CDR3 spans 13 amino acids. Trimming removed 9 bases from V and 3 bases from J, with 14 bases in between. CDR3 DNA: TGTGCCAGCTCTAGACTCTCGGACACTGAAGCTTTCTTT. Protein: CASSRLSDTEAFF.

The chain employs TRBV19 and TRBJ2-1; 15 bases are a match to TRBD2. Losses at the gene ends were 5 bases for V and 2 bases for J; bases not matched to a gene: 4. Germline assignment: CDR1 LNHDA and CDR2 SQIVND (reference sequence). The length of the CDR3 is 17 residues. CDR3 amino acids: CASSLGLAGGPYNEQFF. The DNA for the CDR3 is TGTGCCAGTAGTCTGGGACTAGCGGGGGGCCCCTACAATGAGCAGTTCTTC. The variable domain in full, completed from reference TRBV19 and TRBJ2-1, reads DGGITQSPKYLFRKEGQNVTLSCEQNLNHDAMYWYRQDPGQGLRLIYYSQIVNDFQKGDIAEGYSVSREKKESFPLTVTSAQKNPTAFYLCASSLGLAGGPYNEQFFGPGTRLTVL.

The V call is TRBV29-1, the J call TRBJ1-2; TRBD1 is a possible D gene (6 bases). V lost 5 bases and J lost 6, with 13 bases in between. CDR1 and CDR2 from the germline V gene are SQVTM and ANQGSEA. The CDR3 covers 12 residues. The DNA of the CDR3 is TGCAGCGTTAGAGGGGGTGGGCATGGCTACACCTTC. Translated, it gives CSVRGGGHGYTF.

The table lists this clone with a few counts. CDR3 coding DNA: TGTGCCTGGAGGCTCGGGACAGGGGGCAGAAACACCATATATTTT. This translates into CAWRLGTGGRNTIYF. The chain is built from TRBV30 and TRBJ1-3; 12 bases agree with TRBD1. The CDR3 covers 15 residues. Germline V lookup: CDR1 GTSNPN, CDR2 SVGIG (reference sequence). V shed 3 bases, J shed 5 bases, and the junction held 5 bases outside the gene matches.

V is TRBV19 and J is TRBJ2-7, with D perhaps TRBD1 or TRBD2 (5 bases each). Trimming cost V 4 bases and J 5 bases, with 12 bases left between them. Germline assignment: CDR1 LNHDA and CDR2 SQIVND (reference sequence). This CDR3 is 13 amino acids long. The CDR3 loop reads CASSNRRGDEQYF. In DNA, the CDR3 is TGTGCCAGTAGTAATCGCCGAGGGGACGAGCAGTACTTC.

The chain has TRBV27 and TRBJ2-7; no clear D gene. Trimming pared 7 bases from V and 5 bases from J, leaving 18 bases between. Germline-derived CDR1 and CDR2 are MNHEY and SMNVEV (reference sequence). The CDR3 consists of 14 residues. The CDR3 sequence: CASITDDGAHEQYF. The DNA for the CDR3 is TGTGCCAGCATTACCGACGACGGCGCTCACGAGCAGTACTTC.

The V call is TRBV5-5, the J call TRBJ2-3; possible D gene TRBD1, 5 bases. V lost 1 base and J 0 bases, leaving 9 bases between the germline ends. The CDR3 runs 15 residues. The germline CDR1 and CDR2 sequences are SGHKS and YYEKEE (reference sequence). The CDR3 region is CASSLSRDSTDTQYF. In DNA form, the CDR3 reads TGTGCCAGCAGCTTGAGCAGGGATAGCACAGATACGCAGTATTTT.

V is TRBV15 and J is TRBJ1-5, with 10 nucleotides matching TRBD1. CDR1 and CDR2 from the germline V gene are LNHNV and YYDKDF (reference sequence). CDR3 length equals 16 residues. J lost 7 bases, V lost 4 bases, and 10 bases had no gene match. The CDR3 bases are TGTGCCACCAGCACCAGAGGGACAGGGGTTTACCAGCCCCAGCATTTT. This encodes CATSTRGTGVYQPQHF.

The rearrangement joins TRBV6-1 to TRBJ2-7; 10 bases fit TRBD1. The V gene's germline CDR1 is MNHNS and CDR2 SASEGT. V lost 8 bases, J lost 3 bases, and 7 bases stayed unmatched. This CDR3 has 14 residues. The CDR3 DNA follows: TGTGCCAGCCCGGGGACAGGGGAGTACTACGAGCAGTACTTC. It yields the protein CASPGTGEYYEQYF.